Below, one T cell receptor beta chain is given with its context. TCRdb keeps only in-frame clones here, not all; method: immunoSEQ multiplex PCR. In the table there are about 170,000 clones, less than 85% of which are singletons. Germline V CDR1 and CDR2: MDHEN, SYDVKM. This CDR3 is built from 15 residues. V was pared by 5 bases and J by 2 bases, with 5 bases of the junction left unmatched. This specimen belongs to a study of blood T cell repertoires in COVID-19. On the study more broadly: The cDNA or gDNA used as material had been derived from T cells, B-cell-depleted T cells, or PBMCs.

Input material: peripheral blood. The receptor was isolated from an elderly woman with acute or convalescent COVID-19. The gene calls are TRBV28 and TRBJ2-1, with TRBD2 matching 8 bases. In DNA, the CDR3 is TGTGCCAGCAGTCCGGGAGGGCGGGCCTACAATGAGCAGTTCTTC. Translating it yields CASSPGGRAYNEQFF.